This TCR beta chain was sequenced for a study of shared T cell receptors in the human thymus (dated by TCRdb to the early 2020s). For the wider study: The study examined how self-reactive, shared T-cell receptor alpha chains are generated in the human thymus.

At the junction V is shortened by 5 bases and J by 2 bases, with 16 bases in between. From its cysteine to its phenylalanine, the CDR3 spans 15 amino acids. Kept here is only the CDR3 DNA, which spans 45 bases and is read in frame from base 1. Per the germline V gene, SGHAT is the CDR1 and FQNNGV is the CDR2. Library preparation was by the immunoSEQ multiplex PCR assay. This is the immuneACCESS table as TCRdb keeps it, with only in-frame sequences that have V and J called. A part of the clones is gone; compared with another copy, unresolved V genes explain less than half, and the rest is unexplained. The sample table lists some 700,000 clones, approximately 90% of them with a count of one. Around 0.01% of the sample is taken by the ten largest. To note about this clone: What this receptor recognizes is not known. No much larger clonotype is one base removed from it; base qualities were not supplied.

These records were also assigned to another study, of human thymus T cells. Drawing on the second study: In Finland, the donors were immunologically healthy infants who were having open corrective cardiac surgery for congenital heart defects. The thymus tissue came from surgical resects taken out during corrective cardiac surgery. V and J gene segment usage appeared biased in both thymic and peripheral blood repertoires. Highly overlapping thymic TCR repertoires among unrelated individuals were reported in the related research. The study characterized TCR alpha and beta repertoires from under 10 infant thymus samples and a few related peripheral blood samples. Donor ages ranging from roughly 6 to 244 days were recorded, and about six male and a couple of female infants were included in the cohort. Thymocytes were released mechanically from tissue and stored at -70 °C as pellets of roughly 9.5-31 million cells. A QIAsymphony instrument was used to extract genomic DNA from the frozen cell pellets. The immunoSEQ multiplex PCR assay was used to amplify the TCRB and TCRAD loci from a standardized quantity of quality-controlled genomic DNA. The amplicons spanned the V(D)J region and were long enough to cover the CDR3 and allow V and J genes to be identified. Amplicon sequencing was performed on an Illumina platform through the commercial immunoSEQ service. Primer bias and sequencing errors were corrected using previously described methods, and TCRAD and TCRB definitions followed the IMGT database. The repertoires were analysed using immunoSEQ Analyzer 3.0 and VDJTools for basic statistics, V/J segment usage, diversity estimates, rarefaction and pairwise overlap. Diversity was estimated with Chao1, ChaoE, Efron-Thisted, Shannon and inverse Simpson indices, and also on datasets down-sampled to the smallest sample. For repertoire overlap, CDR3 nucleotide sequence, V gene and J gene had to match strictly, and clustering was done by Jaccard-based multidimensional scaling. On average, about 730,000 unique TCRB clonotypes were obtained from thymus samples, compared with approximately 82,000 from blood samples.

The V and J segments used are TRBV11-2 and TRBJ2-7; the D gene is perhaps TRBD2, from 6 matching bases. The TCR comes from a boy under two years old with a congenital heart defect. Donor details come from another sample of the same person, matched by shared clones. The specimen sequenced was thymocytes. The CDR3 is CASSRRVSGTYEQYF. The DNA sequence reads TGTGCCAGCAGCCGGAGGGTGTCAGGGACCTACGAGCAGTACTTC.